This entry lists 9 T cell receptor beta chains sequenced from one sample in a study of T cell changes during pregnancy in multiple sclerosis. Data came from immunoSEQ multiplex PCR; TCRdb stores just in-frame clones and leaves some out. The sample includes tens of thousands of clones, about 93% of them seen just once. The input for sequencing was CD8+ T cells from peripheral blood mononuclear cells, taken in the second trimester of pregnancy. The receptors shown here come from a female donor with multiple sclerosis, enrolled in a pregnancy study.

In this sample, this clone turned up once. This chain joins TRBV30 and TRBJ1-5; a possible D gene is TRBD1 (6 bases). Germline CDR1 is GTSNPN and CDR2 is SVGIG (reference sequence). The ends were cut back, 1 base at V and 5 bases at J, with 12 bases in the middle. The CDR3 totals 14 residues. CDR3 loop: CAWSGTAQHQPQHF. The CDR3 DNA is TGTGCCTGGAGTGGGACAGCCCAACATCAGCCCCAGCATTTT.

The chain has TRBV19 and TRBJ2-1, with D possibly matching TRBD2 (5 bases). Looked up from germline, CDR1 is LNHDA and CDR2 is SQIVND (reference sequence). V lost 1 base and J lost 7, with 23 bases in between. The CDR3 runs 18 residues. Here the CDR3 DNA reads TGTGCCAGTAGTATAGTTGCAGTGGCGGGTCCCGGGTTTAATGAGCAGTTCTTC. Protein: CASSIVAVAGPGFNEQFF.

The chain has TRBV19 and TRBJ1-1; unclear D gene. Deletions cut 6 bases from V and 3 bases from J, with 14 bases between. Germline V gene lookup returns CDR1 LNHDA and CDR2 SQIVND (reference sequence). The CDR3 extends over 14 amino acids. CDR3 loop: CASRPKRGDTEAFF. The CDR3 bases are TGTGCCAGTAGACCTAAGCGGGGTGACACTGAAGCTTTCTTT.

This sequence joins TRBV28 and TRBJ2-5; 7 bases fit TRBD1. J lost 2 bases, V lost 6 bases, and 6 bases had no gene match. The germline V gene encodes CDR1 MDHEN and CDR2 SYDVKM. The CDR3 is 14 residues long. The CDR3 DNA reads TGTGCCAGCAGACTACCGGGACAGCAAGAGACCCAGTACTTC. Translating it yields CASRLPGQQETQYF.

CDR3 sequence: CASSQALAGANEQFF. CDR3 in DNA: TGTGCCAGCTCCCAGGCACTAGCGGGAGCAAATGAGCAGTTCTTC. V gene TRBV5-4 combines with J gene TRBJ2-1; 11 nucleotides agree with TRBD2. The junction had 10 bases not matched to a gene; V was cut back by 7 bases and J by 7 bases. CDR1 SGHNT and CDR2 YYREEE come from the germline V gene (reference sequence). The CDR3 sequence is 15 residues long.

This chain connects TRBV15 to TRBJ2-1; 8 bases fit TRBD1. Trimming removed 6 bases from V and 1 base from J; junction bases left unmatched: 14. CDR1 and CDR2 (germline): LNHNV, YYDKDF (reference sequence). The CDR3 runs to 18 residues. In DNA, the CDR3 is TGTGCCACCAGGGCGGGACAGGCCGAACTTACGTCCTACAATGAGCAGTTCTTC. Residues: CATRAGQAELTSYNEQFF.

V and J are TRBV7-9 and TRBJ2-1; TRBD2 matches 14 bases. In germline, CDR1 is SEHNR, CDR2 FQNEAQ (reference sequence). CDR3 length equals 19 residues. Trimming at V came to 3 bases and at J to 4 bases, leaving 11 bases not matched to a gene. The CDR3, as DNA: TGTGCCAGCAGCTTGCCCCAAAGGGGACTAGCGGGGGATTACAATGAGCAGTTCTTC. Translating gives CASSLPQRGLAGDYNEQFF.

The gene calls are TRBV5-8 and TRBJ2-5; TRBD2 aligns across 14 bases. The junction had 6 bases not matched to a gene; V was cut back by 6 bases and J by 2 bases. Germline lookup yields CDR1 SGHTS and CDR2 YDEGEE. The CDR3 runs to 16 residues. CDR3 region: CASTMGLAGAQETQYF. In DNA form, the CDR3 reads TGTGCCAGCACAATGGGACTAGCGGGAGCGCAAGAGACCCAGTACTTC.

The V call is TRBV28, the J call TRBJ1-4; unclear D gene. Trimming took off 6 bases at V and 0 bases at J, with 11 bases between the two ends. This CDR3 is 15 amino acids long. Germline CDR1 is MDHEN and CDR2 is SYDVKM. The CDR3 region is CASSQQSATNEKLFF. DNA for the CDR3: TGTGCCAGCAGCCAACAGTCTGCAACTAATGAAAAACTGTTTTTT. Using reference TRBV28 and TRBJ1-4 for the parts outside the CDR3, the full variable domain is DVKVTQSSRYLVKRTGEKVFLECVQDMDHENMFWYRQDPGLGLRLIYFSYDVKMKEKGDIPEGYSVSREKKERFSLILESASTNQTSMYLCASSQQSATNEKLFFGSGTQLSVL.